The 14 T cell receptor beta chains in this list originate from one sample, sequenced in a study of blood T cell repertoires in COVID-19. Here immunoSEQ multiplex PCR was the method, and the copy in TCRdb shows in-frame clones only, minus some. This table holds approximately 75,000 clones, about 79% found once. Sequencing was performed on peripheral blood. All receptors derive from a woman aged 50 to 60 with acute or convalescent COVID-19.

Turning to this clone: This sample also contains other DNA sequences that code for the same CDR3. The J gene is TRBJ2-1, the V gene TRBV4-3; no clear D gene. V shed 0 bases and J shed 5 bases, with 11 bases lying between them. Per germline, CDR1 LGHNA and CDR2 YSLEER. This CDR3 contains 15 residues. CDR3 DNA sequence: TGCGCCAGCAGCCAAGATCCAGGCTTAAACAATGAGCAGTTCTTC. It translates to CASSQDPGLNNEQFF.

The chain is built from TRBV5-1 and TRBJ2-3, with D unclear. V was pared by 4 bases and J by 4 bases, with 13 bases between. Germline CDR1 reads SGHRS; CDR2 reads YFSETQ. The CDR3 runs to 14 residues. The CDR3 here is CASSLARWADTQYF. The CDR3 region has the DNA TGCGCCAGCAGCCTGGCTAGATGGGCAGATACGCAGTATTTT.

The gene calls are TRBV6-6 and TRBJ1-5; D may be TRBD1 (6 bases). This CDR3 spans 14 amino acids. Germline assignment: CDR1 MNHNY and CDR2 SVGAGI (reference sequence). Trimming cost V 6 bases and J 3 bases, with 12 bases left between them. This CDR3 reads CASRPHRDNQPQHF. The CDR3 DNA sequence: TGTGCCAGCAGACCTCACAGGGACAATCAGCCCCAGCATTTT.

The chain is built from TRBV5-6 and TRBJ1-5; the D is unclear. CDR3 size: 13 residues. The germline gives CDR1 SGHDT, CDR2 YYEEEE. V shed 4 bases and J shed 4 bases, with 9 bases lying between them. DNA for the CDR3: TGTGCCAGCAGCCACCAGTCAAATCAGCCCCAGCATTTT. This codes for CASSHQSNQPQHF.

The V gene is TRBV12-3 or TRBV12-4, the J gene TRBJ2-6; D is uncertain. Deletions cut 5 bases from V and 4 bases from J, with 6 bases between. CDR3 length equals 13 residues. The CDR3 region is CASSPYGANVLTF. CDR3 nucleotide sequence: TGTGCCAGCAGTCCCTACGGGGCCAACGTCCTGACTTTC.

V and J are TRBV7-2 and TRBJ2-3; 10 nucleotides align to TRBD2. The CDR3 runs 18 residues. Germline CDR1 and CDR2: SGHTA and FQGNSA. J was trimmed by 2 bases and V by 4 bases; bases with no gene match: 12. The CDR3 sequence is CASSSRVLGLAVTDTQYF. In DNA, the CDR3 is TGTGCCAGCAGCTCCCGAGTATTAGGACTAGCGGTCACAGATACGCAGTATTTT.

The chain has TRBV29-1 and TRBJ2-1, with TRBD2 identical over 10 bases. Germline CDR1 is SQVTM and CDR2 is ANQGSEA. CDR3 length: 16 amino acids. Trimming cost V 3 bases and J 1 base; bases outside gene matches: 6. The CDR3 nucleotides are TGCAGCGTTGACCCTAGCGGGAGATCGTCCTACAATGAGCAGTTCTTC. Amino acids: CSVDPSGRSSYNEQFF.

The chain carries TRBV5-4 and TRBJ1-2, with 8 nucleotides matching TRBD1. The germline gives CDR1 SGHNT, CDR2 YYREEE (reference sequence). The V gene end was trimmed by 4 bases and the J gene end by 4 bases; junction bases not matched to a gene: 6. CDR3 length equals 14 residues. The CDR3 here is CASSLGGQVYGYTF. The CDR3 coding sequence is TGTGCCAGCAGCCTGGGGGGACAGGTCTATGGCTACACCTTC. Variable domain in full (rest from reference TRBV5-4 and TRBJ1-2): ETGVTQSPTHLIKTRGQQVTLRCSSQSGHNTVSWYQQALGQGPQFIFQYYREEENGRGNFPPRFSGLQFPNYSSELNVNALELDDSALYLCASSLGGQVYGYTFGSGTRLTVV.

The V gene is TRBV3-1 (or the pseudogene TRBV3-2), the J gene TRBJ2-7; 9 nucleotides match TRBD1. The CDR3 totals 15 residues. The V gene end was trimmed by 2 bases and the J gene end by 4 bases; junction bases not matched to a gene: 6. Germline lookup yields CDR1 LGHDT and CDR2 YNNKEL (reference sequence). The CDR3 DNA reads TGTGCCAGCAGCCAATCGCCTGGGACAGGGTACGAGCAGTACTTC. This encodes CASSQSPGTGYEQYF.

V and J are TRBV7-2 and TRBJ2-3; D is perhaps TRBD2 (7 bases). This CDR3 region has 15 residues. The germline gives CDR1 SGHTA, CDR2 FQGNSA. Trimming cost V 6 bases and J 3 bases, with 16 bases left between them. The CDR3 loop is CASRFKGGGTDTQYF. The CDR3, as DNA: TGTGCCAGCAGATTCAAAGGGGGGGGAACAGATACGCAGTATTTT.

This chain joins TRBV10-3 and TRBJ2-3, with D possibly TRBD2 on 6 matching bases. V lost 3 bases and J lost 0, with 19 bases in between. CDR1 and CDR2 (germline): ENHRY, SYGVKD. The CDR3 runs 18 residues. CDR3 loop: CAISESGGGARSTDTQYF. The DNA for the CDR3 is TGTGCCATCAGTGAATCAGGAGGCGGGGCCCGAAGCACAGATACGCAGTATTTT.

This clone has just a few counts. The genes are TRBV4-1 and TRBJ2-7; TRBD2 matches 7 bases. Germline lookup yields CDR1 MGHRA and CDR2 YSYEKL. CDR3 length equals 15 residues. The ends lost 5 bases at V and 4 bases at J; junction bases unmatched: 11. DNA of the CDR3: TGCGCCAGCAGCAACCTCGGTCCGGGGGGATACGAGCAGTACTTC. Translating gives CASSNLGPGGYEQYF.

The chain couples TRBV27 to TRBJ2-7, with TRBD1 matching 9 bases. This CDR3 region has 16 residues. Germline CDR1 is MNHEY and CDR2 is SMNVEV (reference sequence). The V segment lost 4 bases and the J segment 6 bases; nucleotides outside the gene matches: 13. The CDR3 DNA reads as TGTGCCAGCAGTTCGCTCACCGGGACAGGGTTAGGCGAGCAGTACTTC. Protein: CASSSLTGTGLGEQYF.

This chain connects TRBV11-3 to TRBJ2-3; TRBD2 agrees at 9 bases. The CDR3 contains 17 residues. J lost 0 bases, V lost 2 bases, and 6 bases had no gene match. Germline V gene sequence: CDR1 SGHNT, CDR2 YENEEA. In nucleotides, the CDR3 is TGTGCCAGCAGCTTAACGAGCGGGGGGTTAAGCACAGATACGCAGTATTTT. It is translated as CASSLTSGGLSTDTQYF.